The clone carrying this TCR beta chain has only a few counts. These data are taken from a study of CD8 T cells in Susac syndrome. CDR3 length: 15 amino acids. Germline loops: CDR1 MNHEY, CDR2 SVGAGI. V lost 5 bases, J lost 5 bases, and 10 bases stayed unmatched. With random hexamers, reverse transcription was performed on roughly 0.5 to 1 ug of RNA. Amplification of TCR beta CDR3 spanned 54 Vbeta and 13 Jbeta via immunoSEQ multiplex PCR. TCRdb re-derived calls from the immunoSEQ multiplex PCR reads in MiXCR, one entry per CDR3 protein. The sample yields approximately 150,000 distinct CDR3 sequences, approximately 93% seen once.

The sequenced sample consisted of CD4+ T cells from PBMCs. This chain joins TRBV6-5 and TRBJ2-7; 9 bases match TRBD1. The receptor comes from a human donor with multiple sclerosis. The CDR3 nucleotides are TGTGCCAGCAGTCAATTACAGGGGGCGGTTAACGAGCAGTACTTC. It encodes CASSQLQGAVNEQYF.